This TCR beta chain derives from a study of shared clonotypes between healthy human individuals. Study-level findings and limits: The low donor count limited represented genetic and exposure-history diversity. Non-shared clonotypes showed lower generation probabilities than clonotypes common to all four donors.

Per the original methods: Filtering differed since immunoSEQ provided only junctions, with no quality scores. Libraries were prepared by immunoSEQ multiplex PCR; TCRdb keeps only in-frame clonotypes and omits some of them. From that table come the V and J calls and clone size; the DNA was used to work out D and trimming. Of about 660,000 clones detected, approximately 79% appear once; the ten largest clones hold less than 2%. Free of recent acute infections or vaccinations, the donors were healthy HIV-negative adults. Comments on this clone: Its antigen is as yet unknown.

This CDR3 contains 15 residues. Per germline, CDR1 MNHEY and CDR2 SVGAGI. Trimming pared 5 bases from V and 0 bases from J, leaving 13 bases between. The chain carries TRBV6-5 and TRBJ1-1, with TRBD1 as a possible D gene (5 bases). The TCR comes from a woman in her 30s in good health. The sample comprised memory CD4+ T cells sorted from blood. Noted subset: CD45RA-negative fraction. CDR3 nucleotide sequence: TGTGCCAGCAGTCCTGCGGGGGGGATGAACACTGAAGCTTTCTTT. Protein sequence: CASSPAGGMNTEAFF.